The 32 T cell receptor beta chains given below trace back to one sample, sequenced in a study of blood T cell repertoires in COVID-19. Sequencing was performed with immunoSEQ multiplex PCR; in TCRdb, only in-frame clones are kept and a portion is missing. The sample carries 40,000 or so clones, about 90% recorded once. The specimen was peripheral blood. The receptors here all came from a human donor in a cohort sampled during active COVID-19.

The chain joins TRBV5-1 to TRBJ1-6, with a possible D match to TRBD1 (5 bases). This CDR3 has 12 amino acids. Germline V lookup: CDR1 SGHRS, CDR2 YFSETQ. Between the trimmed V and J ends, which lost 4 bases and 8 bases, there was a span of 7 bases. The CDR3 loop reads CASSQGYSPLHF. In nucleotides, the CDR3 is TGCGCCAGCAGCCAGGGTTATTCACCCCTCCACTTT.

J is TRBJ1-6 and V is TRBV19; tentative D call: TRBD1 (6 bases). The CDR3 length is 16 residues. Germline assignment: CDR1 LNHDA and CDR2 SQIVND (reference sequence). The V and J ends lost 4 bases and 8 bases respectively, with 18 bases between them. CDR3 sequence: CASSKRTVAGDSPLHF. CDR3 sequence (DNA): TGTGCCAGTAGTAAACGGACAGTTGCTGGGGATTCACCCCTCCACTTT.

The rearrangement uses TRBV18 and TRBJ2-3; the match to TRBD1 covers 9 bases. CDR3 length equals 18 residues. V gave up 6 bases and J gave up 4 bases; unmatched junction bases: 17. Germline V lookup: CDR1 KGHSH, CDR2 LQKENI. CDR3 in amino acids: CASSFDRGNAGAADTQYF. CDR3 DNA sequence: TGTGCCAGCTCTTTCGACAGGGGGAACGCCGGGGCAGCAGATACGCAGTATTTT.

V is TRBV6-5 and J is TRBJ2-3; D unclear. There are 12 residues in the CDR3. Germline V gene data show CDR1 as MNHEY and CDR2 as SVGAGI. V gave up 5 bases and J gave up 0 bases, with 3 bases separating them. The CDR3 bases are TGTGCCAGCAGTCCGAGCACAGATACGCAGTATTTT. The encoded protein is CASSPSTDTQYF.

The chain joins TRBV5-4 to TRBJ2-2; D is possibly TRBD2 (7 bases). CDR3 length: 19 residues. The V gene lost 4 bases and the J gene lost 0 bases, with 22 bases spanning the gap. The germline CDR1 and CDR2 sequences are SGHNT and YYREEE (reference sequence). This CDR3 is CASSPKGGRGPSNTGELFF. CDR3 nucleotides: TGTGCCAGCAGCCCCAAGGGTGGGCGGGGGCCATCGAACACCGGGGAGCTGTTTTTT.

The chain employs TRBV7-9 and TRBJ2-5; D is perhaps TRBD1 (6 bases). Germline V gene data show CDR1 as SEHNR and CDR2 as FQNEAQ (reference sequence). Trimming took off 5 bases at V and 5 bases at J, with 15 bases between the two ends. The CDR3 totals 14 residues. CDR3 protein: CASSRVGTKETQYF. The CDR3 region has the DNA TGTGCCAGCAGCCGCGTGGGGACAAAGGAGACCCAGTACTTC.

The chain employs TRBV6-5 and TRBJ1-5; TRBD1 agrees at 9 bases. V lost 8 bases, J lost 5 bases, and 10 bases stayed unmatched. The CDR3 runs 15 residues. Per germline, CDR1 MNHEY and CDR2 SVGAGI. For the CDR3, the DNA is TGTGCCAGCTCCAGGGGGACAGGGACGCATCAGCCCCAGCATTTT. The encoded protein is CASSRGTGTHQPQHF.

The chain couples TRBV4-1 to TRBJ1-1; perhaps TRBD1 as D (6 bases). V was clipped by 0 bases and J by 0 bases, with 8 bases between them. The CDR3 runs 15 residues. Germline lookup yields CDR1 MGHRA and CDR2 YSYEKL. CDR3 DNA sequence: TGCGCCAGCAGCCAAGAGGGGGCCTTGAACACTGAAGCTTTCTTT. Protein sequence: CASSQEGALNTEAFF.

V gene TRBV28 combines with J gene TRBJ1-2; no clear D gene. Germline-derived CDR1 and CDR2 are MDHEN and SYDVKM. The CDR3 has 12 residues. The V end lost 7 bases, the J end lost 4 bases, and 10 bases lay between the germline ends. The CDR3 nucleotides are TGTGCCAGCACTCCCGGTCTCTATGGCTACACCTTC. It is translated as CASTPGLYGYTF.

There are a few counts of this clone. The rearrangement uses TRBV18 and TRBJ1-1; 9 nucleotides match TRBD1. V lost 3 bases and J lost 7; bases outside the gene matches: 3. The CDR3 has 13 residues. Looked up from germline, CDR1 is KGHSH and CDR2 is LQKENI. The CDR3: CASSPQTGGEAFF. CDR3 sequence (DNA): TGTGCCAGCTCACCTCAGACAGGGGGTGAAGCTTTCTTT.

On this clone itself: The same CDR3 also results from other DNA sequences found in this sample. The chain uses TRBV5-1 and TRBJ1-1, with D perhaps TRBD1 (5 bases). The CDR3 has 15 residues. V lost 0 bases, J lost 0 bases, and 9 bases lay in between. In germline, CDR1 is SGHRS, CDR2 YFSETQ. The CDR3, as DNA: TGCGCCAGCAGCTTGGACCCGGGGGTGAACACTGAAGCTTTCTTT. This encodes CASSLDPGVNTEAFF.

This clone was picked up a small number of times. The V and J genes are TRBV7-9 and TRBJ1-6; weak D call: TRBD1 (5 bases). The length of the CDR3 is 16 residues. Trimming left V 7 bases short and J 7 bases short, with 20 bases between. Germline CDR1 reads SEHNR; CDR2 reads FQNEAQ (reference sequence). The chain's CDR3 is CASTTSGGGGNSPLHF. The CDR3 DNA sequence: TGTGCCAGCACCACCTCCGGCGGGGGGGGAAATTCACCCCTCCACTTT.

The gene calls are TRBV27 and TRBJ2-7, with 8 bases matching TRBD1. The J segment lost 5 bases and the V segment lost 7 bases, leaving 4 bases of the junction unmatched. The CDR3 has 12 residues. CDR1 and CDR2 from the germline V gene are MNHEY and SMNVEV (reference sequence). The DNA for the CDR3 is TGTGCCAGCACAGGGGGCGCCCACGAGCAGTACTTC. Its protein is CASTGGAHEQYF.

V usage is TRBV4-3 and J usage is TRBJ2-4; 10 bases match TRBD1. This CDR3 region has 18 residues. J gave up 0 bases and V 4 bases, and 9 bases lay outside the gene matches. Germline-derived CDR1 and CDR2 are LGHNA and YSLEER. Written as DNA, the CDR3 is TGCGCCAGCAGCCCGCGGACAGGGGGTCTCCTAGCCAAAAACATTCAGTACTTC. This gives the protein CASSPRTGGLLAKNIQYF.

The V call is TRBV30, the J call TRBJ1-2; 11 positions match TRBD1. V lost 3 bases to trimming and J lost 4 bases; unmatched junction nucleotides: 10. Per germline, CDR1 GTSNPN and CDR2 SVGIG (reference sequence). The CDR3 is 16 residues long. The chain's CDR3 is CAWRGLPGQGGYGYTF. For the CDR3, the DNA is TGTGCCTGGAGGGGGCTGCCGGGACAGGGGGGCTATGGCTACACCTTC.

This clone showed up just once. CDR3 in amino acids: CASSLTGKGTDTQYF. In nucleotides, the CDR3 is TGTGCCAGCAGCTTGACAGGTAAAGGCACAGATACGCAGTATTTT. The chain carries TRBV5-4 and TRBJ2-3, with D perhaps TRBD1 (5 bases). The V end was cut by 1 base, the J end by 1 base, with 10 bases between. Per the germline V gene, CDR1 is SGHNT and CDR2 is YYREEE (reference sequence). This CDR3 region has 15 residues.

The genes are TRBV27 and TRBJ2-7, with a weak D call TRBD2 (5 bases). Germline CDR1 is MNHEY and CDR2 is SMNVEV (reference sequence). CDR3 length: 13 amino acids. Trimming removed 2 bases at V and 4 bases at J, with 9 bases between. The chain's CDR3 is CASSLLGEYEQYF. The DNA of the CDR3 is TGTGCCAGCAGTTTACTCGGGGAGTACGAGCAGTACTTC.

On this clone: One end of the junction is discordant with germline, which a read error may explain. V usage is TRBV7-2 and J usage is TRBJ2-5; unclear D gene. CDR3 size: 12 residues. The V gene's germline CDR1 is SGHTA and CDR2 FQGNSA. This CDR3 is CASSPLGVPVDF. CDR3 in DNA: TGTGCCAGCAGCCCCCTAGGCGTTCCCGTAGACTTC.

CDR3 sequence (DNA): TGTGCCAGCAGCTACCTCGGACAGAGTAACTACGAGCAGTACTTC. Protein sequence: CASSYLGQSNYEQYF. The V call is TRBV7-9, the J call TRBJ2-7; tentatively, D is TRBD1 (6 bases). The V gene's germline CDR1 is SEHNR and CDR2 FQNEAQ (reference sequence). V lost 4 bases, J lost 3 bases, and 16 bases lay in between. This CDR3 comprises 15 residues.

The rearrangement uses TRBV7-3 and TRBJ2-5; no reliable D call. Germline V gene sequence: CDR1 SGHTA, CDR2 FQGTGA. Trimming cost V 8 bases and J 7 bases, with 8 bases left between them. The CDR3 is 10 residues long. DNA for the CDR3: TGTGCCAGCTCCTGCGGGACCCAGTACTTC. Protein sequence: CASSCGTQYF.

This chain links TRBV4-2 with TRBJ1-4, with 7 bases lining up with TRBD1. With V trimmed by 4 bases and J by 5 bases, 7 bases remained unmatched. The CDR3 loop spans 15 amino acids. Per the germline V gene, CDR1 is LGHNA and CDR2 is YNFKEQ. DNA for the CDR3: TGTGCCAGCAGCCCCGACAGGGTGGAGAATGAAAAACTGTTTTTT. This sequence encodes CASSPDRVENEKLFF.

This chain connects TRBV7-9 to TRBJ1-1, with D maybe TRBD1 (5 bases). Germline V CDR1 and CDR2: SEHNR, FQNEAQ (reference sequence). CDR3 length equals 14 residues. Trimming stripped 2 bases from V and 2 bases from J, with 9 bases between. The CDR3 protein is CASSLRQGNTEAFF. For the CDR3, the DNA is TGTGCCAGCAGCTTAAGGCAGGGCAACACTGAAGCTTTCTTT.

As DNA, the CDR3 is TGCGCCAGCAGACCCAGCGGGAGTGTCTACGAGCAGTACTTC. This translates into CASRPSGSVYEQYF. The J gene is TRBJ2-7, the V gene TRBV5-1, with 8 bases matching TRBD2. This CDR3 has 14 residues. The junction had 7 bases not matched to a gene; V was cut back by 5 bases and J by 3 bases. Germline CDR1 is SGHRS and CDR2 is YFSETQ.

The CDR3 spells CASRLRTSGVYNEQFF. In DNA form, the CDR3 reads TGTGCAAGTCGCTTGAGAACTAGCGGGGTCTACAATGAGCAGTTCTTC. The V gene is TRBV12-2, the J gene TRBJ2-1; TRBD2, the table's D call, was not compared with the DNA. TRBV12-2 is deemed a pseudogene. This CDR3 has 16 amino acids.

This sequence joins TRBV27 and TRBJ2-2; 12 bases match TRBD2. With V trimmed by 4 bases and J by 4 bases, 4 bases remained unmatched. The germline gives CDR1 MNHEY, CDR2 SMNVEV (reference sequence). This CDR3 is 16 amino acids long. The DNA of the CDR3 is TGTGCCAGCAGTTCGACTAGCGGGAGAGTCACCGGGGAGCTGTTTTTT. It encodes CASSSTSGRVTGELFF.

J is TRBJ2-3 and V is TRBV9, with D unclear. The CDR3 sequence is 14 residues long. Germline values: CDR1 SGDLS, CDR2 YYNGEE. V was pared by 0 bases and J by 2 bases, with 7 bases between. The DNA for the CDR3 is TGTGCCAGCAGCGTAGAACTGTACACAGATACGCAGTATTTT. Its protein is CASSVELYTDTQYF.

CDR3 bases: TGTGCCAGCAGCGCTCCGACTAGCGGGGGGGACTACAATGAGCAGTTCTTC. It yields the protein CASSAPTSGGDYNEQFF. The chain employs TRBV9 and TRBJ2-1; 14 bases map to TRBD2. V was pared by 3 bases and J by 3 bases, with 5 bases of the junction left unmatched. Germline V gives CDR1 SGDLS, CDR2 YYNGEE. CDR3 length: 17 residues.

The V gene is TRBV29-1, the J gene TRBJ2-7, with 9 bases aligning to TRBD1. Germline V gene lookup returns CDR1 SQVTM and CDR2 ANQGSEA. The CDR3 sequence is 12 residues long. The trim removed 8 bases at V and 6 bases at J, leaving 8 bases unmatched. CDR3 DNA sequence: TGCAGCTTTTCGACAGGGGGGTTCGAGCAGTACTTC. Translated, it gives CSFSTGGFEQYF.

The chain uses TRBV12-2 and TRBJ1-2; the table calls TRBD1, which could not be checked here. TRBV12-2 constitutes a pseudogene. The CDR3 length is 15 residues. The CDR3 bases are TGTGCAAGTCGCTCCCAGACAGGCGGACCCTATGGCTACACCTTC. This encodes CASRSQTGGPYGYTF.

The V gene is TRBV4-1, the J gene TRBJ1-3; 7 nucleotides line up with TRBD1. CDR3 length: 16 amino acids. Germline CDR1 and CDR2: MGHRA and YSYEKL. V dropped 1 base and J dropped 7; count of bases not matched to a gene: 10. CDR3 sequence (DNA): TGCGCCAGCAGCCAAGTCCGGGCAGGGGGAAGGAACACCATATATTTT. Translation: CASSQVRAGGRNTIYF.

J is TRBJ1-1 and V is TRBV15, with D unresolved. The germline V gene has CDR1 LNHNV and CDR2 YYDKDF (reference sequence). Trimming removed 2 bases from V and 6 bases from J, with 4 bases in between. The CDR3 covers 11 residues. The CDR3 DNA follows: TGTGCCACCAGCAGATCCGCTGAAGCTTTCTTT. It translates to CATSRSAEAFF.

The chain employs TRBV19 and TRBJ1-2; TRBD1 might be the D (6 bases). The germline V gene encodes CDR1 LNHDA and CDR2 SQIVND (reference sequence). The CDR3 runs to 15 residues. The V end was cut by 0 bases, the J end by 4 bases, with 12 bases between. This chain's CDR3 is CASSIENRDTYGYTF. The CDR3, as DNA: TGTGCCAGTAGTATAGAAAACCGGGACACCTATGGCTACACCTTC.